This is a list of T cell receptor beta chains from one sample in a study of T cells in Graves' hyperthyroidism and ophthalmopathy. One entry per CDR3 protein results from TCRdb running MiXCR on the multiplex PCR reads. The profile shows under 600,000 distinct CDR3 sequences, roughly 15% of them singletons. The sequencing sample was made of blood. These receptors came from a middle-aged woman with Graves' ophthalmopathy. The CDR3 runs from the conserved cysteine through the conserved F or W. Fields, in order: CDR3 protein, CDR3 DNA, J gene, D gene, clone size, V gene. D genes are given only for firm matches. Part of the rows lack a size; the others show once, few, many or a class for expanded clones.

CDR3aa: CASSLGTNEAFF
CDR3nt: TGTGCCAGCAGCTTAGGAACGAATGAAGCTTTCTTT
j_gene: TRBJ1-1
d_gene: NA
abundance: many
v_gene: TRBV7-9

CDR3aa: CASGSDQGDGYTF
CDR3nt: TGCGCCAGCGGATCGGACCAGGGAGATGGCTACACCTTC
j_gene: TRBJ1-2
d_gene: NA
abundance: NA
v_gene: TRBV5-1

CDR3aa: CTSSTDRSSYEQYF
CDR3nt: TGTACCAGCAGCACGGACAGGAGCTCCTACGAGCAGTACTTC
j_gene: TRBJ2-7
d_gene: TRBD1
abundance: NA
v_gene: TRBV6-2/TRBV6-3

CDR3aa: CSADTSGNTIYF
CDR3nt: TGCAGTGCTGACACCTCTGGAAACACCATATATTTT
j_gene: TRBJ1-3
d_gene: NA
abundance: NA
v_gene: TRBV20-1

CDR3aa: CASSVTGSYEQYF
CDR3nt: TGTGCCAGCAGCGTGACAGGTTCCTACGAGCAGTACTTC
j_gene: TRBJ2-7
d_gene: NA
abundance: few
v_gene: TRBV5-5

CDR3aa: CASSRDRGSGNTIYF
CDR3nt: TGTGCCAGCAGCCGAGACAGGGGCTCTGGAAACACCATATATTTT
j_gene: TRBJ1-3
d_gene: TRBD1
abundance: few
v_gene: TRBV12-3/TRBV12-4

CDR3aa: CASSHRTGTLQETQYF
CDR3nt: TGTGCCAGCAGTCACAGGACAGGGACGCTCCAAGAGACCCAGTACTTC
j_gene: TRBJ2-5
d_gene: TRBD1
abundance: few
v_gene: TRBV6-5

CDR3aa: CASSEALAGESDTQYF
CDR3nt: TGTGCCAGCAGTGAAGCGCTGGCAGGGGAGTCAGATACGCAGTATTTT
j_gene: TRBJ2-3
d_gene: NA
abundance: many
v_gene: TRBV2

CDR3aa: CASSLNNEQLF
CDR3nt: TGTGCCAGCAGTTTGAACAATGAGCAGCTCTTC
j_gene: TRBJ2-1
d_gene: NA
abundance: few
v_gene: TRBV28

CDR3aa: CASSFPSQGQYF
CDR3nt: TGTGCCAGCAGCTTCCCTAGTCAGGGGCAGTACTTC
j_gene: TRBJ2-7
d_gene: NA
abundance: NA
v_gene: TRBV13

CDR3aa: CASSRQGVLDTQYF
CDR3nt: TGCGCCAGCAGCCGTCAGGGGGTTTTAGATACGCAGTATTTT
j_gene: TRBJ2-3
d_gene: TRBD1
abundance: NA
v_gene: TRBV4-1

CDR3aa: CASSLAGVRTRTDTQYF
CDR3nt: TGTGCCAGCAGCTTGGCGGGGGTCCGGACCCGCACAGATACGCAGTATTTT
j_gene: TRBJ2-3
d_gene: NA
abundance: few
v_gene: TRBV5-4

CDR3aa: CASSRGGVNGQYF
CDR3nt: TGTGCCAGCAGTCGGGGGGGGGTGAACGGGCAGTACTTC
j_gene: TRBJ2-7
d_gene: TRBD2
abundance: many
v_gene: TRBV2

CDR3aa: CASSFGGVEQFF
CDR3nt: TGTGCCAGCAGTTTTGGGGGAGTTGAGCAGTTCTTC
j_gene: TRBJ2-1
d_gene: NA
abundance: many
v_gene: TRBV12-3/TRBV12-4

CDR3aa: CASSYYPGSETQYF
CDR3nt: TGTGCCAGCAGTTACTATCCAGGTTCGGAGACCCAGTACTTC
j_gene: TRBJ2-5
d_gene: NA
abundance: many
v_gene: TRBV6-5

CDR3aa: CASSWAGSSYEQYF
CDR3nt: TGTGCCAGCAGTTGGGCAGGAAGCTCCTACGAGCAGTACTTC
j_gene: TRBJ2-7
d_gene: NA
abundance: many
v_gene: TRBV6-1